A selection of T cell receptor beta chains follows, all from one sample in a study of T cell repertoires in cytomegalovirus infection. Each CDR3 protein gets one entry after TCRdb re-called the reads with MiXCR. The data show fewer than 350,000 distinct CDR3 sequences, with over 7.5% seen just once and around 4% held by the top ten. Sequences were obtained from PBMCs. These receptors were taken from a human donor in good health (CMV status not recorded). Some clones in this sample may be carry-over from other donors' samples. Both conserved end residues are part of each CDR3. Only part of the rows carry a size: once, few, many, or a class if the clone is expanded.

j_call clone_size v_call cdr3_aa
TRBJ1-5 NA TRBV7-2 CASSLGQGARQPQHF
TRBJ2-1 NA TRBV15 CATSDRGDEQFF
TRBJ2-1 few TRBV11-2 CASSQLIAGPSSYNEQFF
TRBJ1-6 NA TRBV2 CASSPKGNNSPLHF
TRBJ2-1 many TRBV7-2 CASRSGQSYNEQFF
TRBJ2-1 many TRBV7-8 CASSLQGGSYNEQFF
TRBJ2-5 NA TRBV3-1 CASSLGTSIQETQYF
TRBJ2-2 NA TRBV5-6 CASSLGGTSNTGELFF
TRBJ2-1 few TRBV6-2/TRBV6-3 CASSVAGRQSYNEQFF
TRBJ2-5 many TRBV7-2 CASSVSRTTQETQYF
TRBJ1-5 many TRBV7-9 CASSLAAMGFDQPQHF
TRBJ2-2 few TRBV6-5 CASSLGRIGELFF
TRBJ1-1 NA TRBV2 CASSGRGRNTEAFF
TRBJ1-2 few TRBV6-2/TRBV6-3 CASSYRETNYGYTF
TRBJ1-2 many TRBV7-6 CASSPVGIDRGNYGYTF
TRBJ2-3 few TRBV11-3 CASSYGQTSTDTQYF
TRBJ2-7 few TRBV4-3 CASSLWDRGQYEQYF
TRBJ1-6 NA TRBV7-3 CASSTAGGNSPLHF
TRBJ2-5 many TRBV27 CASSLTVTNIGTQYF
TRBJ2-1 many TRBV7-9 CASSTRYEQFF
TRBJ2-7 few TRBV27 CASSLYPSGGTYEQYF
TRBJ1-6 many TRBV14 CASSREIDNSPLHF
TRBJ2-1 NA TRBV5-6 CASSLPTSGRVYNEQFF
TRBJ1-1 NA TRBV28 CASSFGGAGTEAFF
TRBJ2-5 once TRBV30 CAWNHGETQYF
TRBJ1-6 NA TRBV6-2/TRBV6-3 CASSRYPTMTNNSPLHF
TRBJ2-5 NA TRBV5-6 CASNGRKETQYF
TRBJ2-7 NA TRBV7-9 CASSERKEQYF